This is a list of T cell receptor beta chains from one sample in a study of blood T cell repertoires in COVID-19. Repertoires were generated with immunoSEQ multiplex PCR, while TCRdb's copy carries only in-frame clones and drops some. The data show fewer than 400,000 clones, more than 85% seen once. The specimen sequenced was PBMCs or T cells enriched from blood (not recorded which). These receptors originate from a woman in her twenties or thirties who had been exposed to COVID-19. Each CDR3 is given with its conserved first and last residue. A D gene is named only where the DNA matches it firmly. Only part of the rows carry a size: once, few, many, or a class if the clone is expanded.

TRBD2	NA	TRBV5-1	TRBJ2-3	CASSLRGGGTDTQYF	TGCGCCAGCAGCTTGCGGGGGGGCGGGACAGATACGCAGTATTTT
NA	NA	TRBV20-1	TRBJ2-7	CSARDFGEQYF	TGCAGTGCTAGAGATTTCGGCGAGCAGTACTTC
NA	once	TRBV20-1	TRBJ1-1	CSASHGDTEAFF	TGCAGTGCTAGTCACGGGGACACTGAAGCTTTCTTT
NA	NA	TRBV6-2/TRBV6-3	TRBJ1-1	CASSYIRTEAFF	TGTGCCAGCAGTTACATTCGGACTGAAGCTTTCTTT
TRBD1	NA	TRBV10-3	TRBJ1-2	CAISPHGQGMEGYTF	TGTGCCATCAGCCCGCACGGACAGGGGATGGAGGGCTACACCTTC
NA	NA	TRBV10-1	TRBJ2-3	CASSGEGQDMDTQYF	TGCGCCAGCAGTGGGGAGGGACAGGATATGGATACGCAGTATTTT
NA	NA	TRBV3-1/TRBV3-2	TRBJ1-2	CASSREGLAPRGYTF	TGTGCCAGCAGCCGGGAGGGACTCGCTCCGAGAGGCTACACCTTC
TRBD1	NA	TRBV5-6	TRBJ2-7	CASSPGQATYEQYF	TGTGCCAGCAGCCCGGGACAGGCAACCTACGAGCAGTACTTC
TRBD1	NA	TRBV7-2	TRBJ1-2	CASSPKDRDGYGYTF	TGTGCCAGCAGCCCGAAGGACAGGGACGGGTATGGCTACACCTTC
NA	NA	TRBV25-1	TRBJ1-1	CASSEWAAGPGWNTEAFF	TGTGCCAGCAGTGAATGGGCGGCAGGCCCGGGGTGGAACACTGAAGCTTTCTTT
TRBD1	NA	TRBV4-1	TRBJ1-5	CASSQGQSNQPQHF	TGCGCCAGCAGCCAGGGACAGTCCAATCAGCCCCAGCATTTT
NA	NA	TRBV5-1	TRBJ2-5	CASSLEGGRVQETQYF	TGCGCCAGCAGCTTGGAAGGGGGTAGGGTCCAAGAGACCCAGTACTTC
NA	NA	TRBV7-3	TRBJ2-7	CASSLERGTTYEQYF	TGTGCCAGCAGCTTAGAAAGGGGGACCACCTACGAGCAGTACTTC
NA	NA	TRBV5-1	TRBJ2-3	CASALQGSRSSTDTQYF	TGCGCCAGCGCCCTGCAGGGCAGCCGTTCTAGCACAGATACGCAGTATTTT
NA	NA	TRBV4-2	TRBJ1-5	CASSQVLDSNQPQHF	TGTGCCAGCAGCCAAGTCTTGGACTCGAATCAGCCCCAGCATTTT
NA	NA	TRBV7-2	TRBJ2-2	CASSLGSGGNTGELFF	TGTGCCAGCAGCCTAGGCTCGGGGGGCAACACCGGGGAGCTGTTTTTT
TRBD1	few	TRBV7-6	TRBJ1-2	CASSRAGGADYGYTF	TGTGCCAGCAGCCGCGCAGGGGGAGCGGACTATGGCTACACCTTC
NA	NA	TRBV7-9	TRBJ1-5	CASSLAQGRNQPQHF	TGTGCCAGCAGCTTGGCCCAGGGGCGCAATCAGCCCCAGCATTTT
NA	NA	TRBV29-1	TRBJ1-2	CSVPGRSAYGYTF	TGCAGCGTCCCCGGGAGATCTGCCTATGGCTACACCTTC
TRBD1	NA	TRBV25-1	TRBJ1-2	CASSAADREDGYTF	TGTGCCAGCAGTGCCGCGGACAGGGAGGACGGCTACACCTTC
NA	NA	TRBV12-5	TRBJ1-3	CASGLVIRGASGNTIYF	TGTGCTAGTGGTTTGGTCATCAGGGGTGCCTCTGGAAACACCATATATTTT
TRBD1	few	TRBV5-1	TRBJ2-7	CASSLDRGPPYEQYF	TGCGCCAGCAGCTTGGACAGGGGGCCTCCCTACGAGCAGTACTTC
TRBD1	NA	TRBV6-2/TRBV6-3	TRBJ1-6	CASSHPGQGAPFFGSPLHF	TGTGCCAGCAGTCACCCCGGCCAGGGGGCCCCCTTTTTCGGTTCACCCCTCCACTTT
NA	NA	TRBV7-9	TRBJ1-6	CASSQFTDNSPLHF	TGTGCCAGCAGCCAGTTCACCGATAATTCACCCCTCCACTTT
NA	NA	TRBV27	TRBJ2-3	CASSPGTTSTDTQYF	TGTGCCAGCAGTCCCGGGACAACTAGCACAGATACGCAGTATTTT
NA	few	TRBV4-3	TRBJ1-5	CASSQETPGRWSNQPQHF	TGCGCCAGCAGCCAAGAGACACCCGGTCGGTGGAGCAATCAGCCCCAGCATTTT
NA	NA	TRBV11-3	TRBJ2-5	CASSLGGHSETQYF	TGTGCCAGCAGCTTAGGCGGACATTCAGAGACCCAGTACTTC
NA	NA	TRBV6-2/TRBV6-3	TRBJ1-2	CASSTSKRVYGYTF	TGTGCCAGCAGTACTAGCAAAAGGGTCTATGGCTACACCTTC
NA	NA	TRBV4-3	TRBJ1-1	CASSQDVAGLPEAFF	TGCGCCAGCAGCCAAGATGTGGCAGGTTTGCCTGAAGCTTTCTTT
TRBD2	NA	TRBV9	TRBJ2-3	CASSPPGIAGRADTQYF	TGTGCCAGCAGCCCCCCCGGGATAGCGGGGCGGGCAGATACGCAGTATTTT
NA	NA	TRBV5-6	TRBJ1-4	CASSQRWATNEKLFF	TGTGCCAGCAGCCAACGGTGGGCGACTAATGAAAAACTGTTTTTT
NA	NA	TRBV4-1	TRBJ1-2	CASSQGQSLIYGYTF	TGCGCCAGCAGCCAAGGACAGTCGCTTATCTATGGCTACACCTTC
TRBD1	NA	TRBV5-1	TRBJ2-7	CASSLAGGQTYEQYF	TGCGCCAGCAGCTTGGCTGGGGGACAGACCTACGAGCAGTACTTC
NA	NA	TRBV2	TRBJ1-2	CASSERWWQGLAYGYTF	TGTGCCAGCAGTGAAAGGTGGTGGCAGGGCTTGGCCTATGGCTACACCTTC
TRBD1	once	TRBV5-1	TRBJ1-1	CASSTDRQGATEAFF	TGCGCCAGCAGTACCGACCGACAGGGGGCCACTGAAGCTTTCTTT
NA	NA	TRBV7-7	TRBJ2-7	CASSLVGSPINEQYF	TGTGCCAGCAGCTTAGTGGGCAGTCCAATCAACGAGCAGTACTTC
NA	once	TRBV7-9	TRBJ2-5	CASSPRRSQETQYF	TGTGCCAGCAGCCCGCGCCGGAGCCAAGAGACCCAGTACTTC
NA	NA	TRBV5-1	TRBJ1-6	CASSLAGAYNSPLHF	TGCGCCAGCAGCTTGGCGGGGGCCTATAATTCACCCCTCCACTTT
TRBD2	NA	TRBV4-1	TRBJ2-5	CASSQGTSGKETQYF	TGCGCCAGCAGCCAAGGGACTAGCGGGAAAGAGACCCAGTACTTC
NA	NA	TRBV2	TRBJ1-1	CASSPDIGGTEAFF	TGTGCCAGCAGTCCCGACATCGGAGGGACTGAAGCTTTCTTT
NA	NA	TRBV5-1	TRBJ1-1	CASSPVTRNTEAFF	TGCGCCAGCAGCCCTGTGACAAGGAACACTGAAGCTTTCTTT
NA	once	TRBV21-1	TRBJ1-2	CASPRSAPAGILYGYTF	TGTGCCAGCCCCCGTTCTGCCCCGGCAGGGATCCTCTATGGCTACACCTTC
TRBD1	NA	TRBV19	TRBJ2-1	CASSPDRGRYNEQFF	TGTGCCAGTAGTCCTGACAGGGGGCGGTACAATGAGCAGTTCTTC
TRBD1	NA	TRBV19	TRBJ1-5	CASSIRQGLNQPQHF	TGTGCCAGTAGTATTCGACAGGGTCTTAATCAGCCCCAGCATTTT
TRBD2	NA	TRBV7-6	TRBJ2-5	CASSLVAGGKGGTQYF	TGTGCCAGCAGCTTAGTAGCGGGGGGTAAAGGTGGGACCCAGTACTTC
NA	NA	TRBV3-1/TRBV3-2	TRBJ1-5	CASSRTPRASNQPQHF	TGTGCCAGCAGTCGCACCCCCAGGGCCAGCAATCAGCCCCAGCATTTT
NA	NA	TRBV5-1	TRBJ1-1	CASSLLQGTDTEAFF	TGCGCCAGCAGCTTACTACAGGGCACTGACACTGAAGCTTTCTTT
TRBD1	NA	TRBV19	TRBJ1-1	CAATGQVGTEAFF	TGTGCCGCGACCGGACAGGTCGGGACTGAAGCTTTCTTT
NA	NA	TRBV7-9	TRBJ1-4	CASSLFRTATNEKLFF	TGTGCCAGCAGCTTATTCCGGACTGCAACTAATGAAAAACTGTTTTTT
NA	once	TRBV7-9	TRBJ1-1	CASSLEQNTEAFF	TGTGCCAGCAGCTTAGAACAGAACACTGAAGCTTTCTTT
NA	NA	TRBV4-3	TRBJ1-5	CASSLAASNQPQHF	TGCGCCAGCAGCCTCGCGGCTAGCAATCAGCCCCAGCATTTT
TRBD1	NA	TRBV7-9	TRBJ2-7	CASSYRGEQYF	TGTGCCAGCAGCTACAGGGGCGAGCAGTACTTC
NA	NA	TRBV18	TRBJ2-6	CASSSISGGANVLTF	TGTGCCAGCTCATCGATTTCGGGTGGGGCCAACGTCCTGACTTTC